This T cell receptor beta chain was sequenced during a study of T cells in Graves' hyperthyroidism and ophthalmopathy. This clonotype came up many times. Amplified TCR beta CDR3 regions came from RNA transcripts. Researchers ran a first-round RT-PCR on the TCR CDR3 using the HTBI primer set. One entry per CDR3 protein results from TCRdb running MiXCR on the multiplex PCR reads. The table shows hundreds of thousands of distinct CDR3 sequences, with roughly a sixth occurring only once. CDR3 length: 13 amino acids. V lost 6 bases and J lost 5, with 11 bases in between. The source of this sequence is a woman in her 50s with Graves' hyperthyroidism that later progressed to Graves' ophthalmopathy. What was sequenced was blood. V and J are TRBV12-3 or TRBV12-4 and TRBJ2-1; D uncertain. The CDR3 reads CASRNVIHNEQFF. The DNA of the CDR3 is TGTGCCAGCAGGAACGTGATTCACAATGAGCAGTTCTTC.